These T cell receptor beta chains were read from a single sample in a study of T cell repertoires in cytomegalovirus infection. Each CDR3 protein is one row after TCRdb ran MiXCR on the reads. There are around 630,000 distinct CDR3 sequences in the sample; roughly 24% occur only once, and 7.5% to 9% lies in the top ten. The sample was CD8+ T cells from PBMCs. All receptors derive from a human donor in good health (CMV status not recorded). Some clones in this sample may be carry-over from other donors' samples. Both conserved end residues are part of each CDR3.

V gene,CDR3 protein
TRBV6-1,CASSDPGTNEKLFF
TRBV7-9,CASSAPGQRFNEQFF
TRBV27,CASSLTLSFNQPQHF
TRBV7-9,CASSLPGDANTGELFF
TRBV12-3/TRBV12-4,CASSLDSGGSYNEQFF
TRBV12-3/TRBV12-4,CASSLSPYTGELFF
TRBV6-6,CASSYVLPSGQGEGYTF
TRBV7-2,CASSPFARRSNQPQHF
TRBV10-3,CAILSTDTQYF
TRBV13,CASSLGQENYEQYF
TRBV2,CASSLDRSTARGYTF
TRBV28,CASSLFGRAKETQYF
TRBV19,CASQSRDRGKSYNEQFF
TRBV6-2/TRBV6-3,CASSYSKTELDTGELFF
TRBV11-1,CASSPSTSGGSYNKQFF
TRBV2,CASGQVIYEQYF
TRBV7-4,CASSSGQGAWYNVLTF
TRBV7-6,CASSLSVFYEQYF
TRBV10-3,CATLGTGGHVRGYTF
TRBV11-2,CASSFPGTSPSYNEQFF
TRBV18,CASSRAGPETQYF
TRBV5-1,CASSRGRNTGELFF
TRBV20-1,CSARGFLGSSYEQYF
TRBV4-1,CASSQEEGTSNYGYTF
TRBV10-2,CASSEDLIPYGYTF
TRBV19,CASSLGDTIYF
TRBV6-6,CASRLNYEQFF
TRBV14,CASSQRGPITYNEQFF
TRBV7-6,CASSWGSYNEQFF
TRBV7-2,CASSLAGATELFF
TRBV20-1,CSAREMGHFTGELFF
TRBV2,CASDIAETTNEKLFF
TRBV7-6,CASSPGSGSPYEQYF
TRBV4-1,CASSLAGDIDTQYF
TRBV4-1,CASSQERDLNTEAFF
TRBV7-6,CASSSLTGVVSPLHF
TRBV25-1,CASMTGVEQYF
TRBV29-1,CSVSDRGPGGYTF
TRBV20-1,CSAVSDREMTDTQYF
TRBV7-2,CASSSPVAFF
TRBV29-1,CSVEVGAKLFF
TRBV6-1,CASSEGQGGTEAFF
TRBV13,CASSGRQGAYNEQFF
TRBV29-1,CSVVNSDRSLFRETQYF
TRBV27,CASSLSLPGELFF
TRBV4-2,CASSQALAGTSYNEQFF
TRBV12-3/TRBV12-4,CASSLMTVGVYTF
TRBV19,CASSKRQGFRSTGELFF
TRBV7-6,CASSPPGRLEAFF
TRBV7-9,CASSLRIGNEQFF
TRBV28,CASSPFDGPTDTQYF
TRBV27,CASRAGGYLTDTQYF
TRBV9,CASSASGGTAYGYTF
TRBV6-5,CASTISNPSSGTRFYNEQFF
TRBV19,CASSTGLVDIQYF
TRBV7-6,CASSPSYATDISTDTQYF